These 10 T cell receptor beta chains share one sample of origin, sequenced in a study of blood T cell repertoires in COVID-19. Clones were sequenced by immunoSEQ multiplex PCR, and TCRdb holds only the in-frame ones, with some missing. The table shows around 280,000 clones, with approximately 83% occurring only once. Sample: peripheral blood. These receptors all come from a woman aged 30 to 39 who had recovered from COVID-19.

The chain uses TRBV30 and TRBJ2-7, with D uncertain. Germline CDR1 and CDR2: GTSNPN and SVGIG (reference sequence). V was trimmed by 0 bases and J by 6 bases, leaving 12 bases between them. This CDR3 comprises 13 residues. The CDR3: CAWSVPPSGEQYF. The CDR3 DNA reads TGTGCCTGGAGTGTACCGCCCTCCGGCGAGCAGTACTTC.

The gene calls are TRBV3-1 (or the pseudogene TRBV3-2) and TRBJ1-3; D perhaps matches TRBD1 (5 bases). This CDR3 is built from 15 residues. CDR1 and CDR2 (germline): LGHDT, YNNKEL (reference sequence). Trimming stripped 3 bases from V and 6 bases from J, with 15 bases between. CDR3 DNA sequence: TGTGCCAGCAGCCATGCAGGGTATTGGATAAACACCATATATTTT. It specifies CASSHAGYWINTIYF.

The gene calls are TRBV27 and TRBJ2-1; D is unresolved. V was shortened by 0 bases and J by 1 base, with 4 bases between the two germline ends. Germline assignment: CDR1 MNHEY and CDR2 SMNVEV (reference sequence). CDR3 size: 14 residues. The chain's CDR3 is CASSLSESYNEQFF. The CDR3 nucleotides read TGTGCCAGCAGTTTATCGGAGTCCTACAATGAGCAGTTCTTC.

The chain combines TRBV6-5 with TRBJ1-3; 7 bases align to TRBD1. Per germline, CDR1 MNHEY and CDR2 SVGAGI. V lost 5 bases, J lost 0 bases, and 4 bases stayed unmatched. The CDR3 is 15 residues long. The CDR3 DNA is TGTGCCAGCAGTCCCCGGGACAGCTCTGGAAACACCATATATTTT. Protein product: CASSPRDSSGNTIYF.

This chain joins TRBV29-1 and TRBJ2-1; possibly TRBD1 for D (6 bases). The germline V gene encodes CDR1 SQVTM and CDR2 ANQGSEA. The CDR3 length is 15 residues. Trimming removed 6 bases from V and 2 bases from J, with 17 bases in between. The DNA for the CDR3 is TGCAGCGTCGTCAGACAGGTACCCCCCTACAATGAGCAGTTCTTC. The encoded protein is CSVVRQVPPYNEQFF.

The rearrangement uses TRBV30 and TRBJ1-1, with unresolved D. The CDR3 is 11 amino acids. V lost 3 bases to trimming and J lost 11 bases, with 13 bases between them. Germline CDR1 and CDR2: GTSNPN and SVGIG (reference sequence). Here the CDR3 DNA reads TGTGCCTGGAGGACTCCCCGGGAGGCTTTCTTT. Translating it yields CAWRTPREAFF.

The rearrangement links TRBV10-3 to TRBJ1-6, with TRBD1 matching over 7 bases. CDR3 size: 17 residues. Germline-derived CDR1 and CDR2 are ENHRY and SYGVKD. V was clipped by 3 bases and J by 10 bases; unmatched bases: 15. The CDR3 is CAISDPTGQGLRSPLHF. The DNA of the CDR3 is TGTGCCATCAGTGACCCGACAGGGCAGGGATTGAGGTCACCCCTCCACTTT.

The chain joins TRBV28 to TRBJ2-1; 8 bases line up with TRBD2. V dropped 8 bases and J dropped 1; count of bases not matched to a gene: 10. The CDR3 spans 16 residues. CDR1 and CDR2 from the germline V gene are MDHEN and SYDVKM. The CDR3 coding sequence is TGTGCCAGCTCCCCGGGGGAGCGGGGGTCCTACAATGAGCAGTTCTTC. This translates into CASSPGERGSYNEQFF.

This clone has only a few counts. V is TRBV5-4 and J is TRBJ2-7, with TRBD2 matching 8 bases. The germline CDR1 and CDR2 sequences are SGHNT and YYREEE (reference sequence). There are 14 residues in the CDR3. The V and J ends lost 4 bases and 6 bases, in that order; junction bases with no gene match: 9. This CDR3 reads CASSPAGTRGEQYF. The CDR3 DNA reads TGTGCCAGCAGCCCGGCCGGGACTAGGGGCGAGCAGTACTTC.

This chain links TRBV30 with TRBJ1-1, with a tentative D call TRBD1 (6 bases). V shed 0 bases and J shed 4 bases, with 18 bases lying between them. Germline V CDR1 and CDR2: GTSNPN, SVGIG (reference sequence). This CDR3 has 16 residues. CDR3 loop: CAWSVRIGGRGTEAFF. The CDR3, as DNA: TGTGCCTGGAGTGTAAGGATCGGGGGGCGAGGCACTGAAGCTTTCTTT.